These T cell receptor beta chains were read from a single sample in a study of T cells in Graves' hyperthyroidism and ophthalmopathy. TCRdb used MiXCR to reprocess the multiplex PCR reads, holding one entry per CDR3 protein. The sample consists of a few hundred thousand distinct CDR3 sequences, roughly 16% of them appearing once. Input material: blood. The receptors were sampled from a woman aged 35 to 49 with Graves' ophthalmopathy. The CDR3 runs from the conserved cysteine through the conserved F or W. Each record gives: J gene, D gene, clone size, V gene, CDR3 protein, CDR3 DNA. The D gene is left open where the match is weak. Some rows have no size entry. The others give once, few or many, or a class for an expanded clone.

J: TRBJ2-3
D: TRBD1
size: many
V: TRBV7-9
CDR3: CASRDRADTQYF
DNA: TGTGCCAGCAGAGACAGGGCAGATACGCAGTATTTT

J: TRBJ1-2
D: NA
size: NA
V: TRBV20-1
CDR3: CSARVGVSYGYTF
DNA: TGCAGTGCTAGAGTTGGGGTTAGCTATGGCTACACCTTC

J: TRBJ2-1
D: TRBD2
size: few
V: TRBV7-9
CDR3: CAGRAGDYNEQFF
DNA: TGTGCCGGTCGAGCGGGGGACTACAATGAGCAGTTCTTC

J: TRBJ2-6
D: TRBD2
size: NA
V: TRBV24-1
CDR3: CATSDRTSPGANVLTF
DNA: TGTGCCACCAGTGACAGGACTAGCCCTGGGGCCAACGTCCTGACTTTC

J: TRBJ2-7
D: TRBD2
size: NA
V: TRBV3-1
CDR3: CASSGTISYEQYF
DNA: TGTGCCAGCAGCGGGACTATCTCCTACGAGCAGTACTTC

J: TRBJ1-1
D: NA
size: many
V: TRBV20-1
CDR3: CSARGGDTEAFF
DNA: TGCAGTGCTAGAGGTGGGGACACTGAAGCTTTCTTT

J: TRBJ2-1
D: TRBD2
size: many
V: TRBV7-2
CDR3: CASSRTSGYYNEQFF
DNA: TGTGCCAGCAGTAGGACTAGCGGATACTACAATGAGCAGTTCTTC

J: TRBJ2-3
D: NA
size: NA
V: TRBV7-9
CDR3: CASSLVALGSTDTQYF
DNA: TGTGCCAGCAGCTTAGTTGCGTTGGGCAGCACAGATACGCAGTATTTT

J: TRBJ2-5
D: NA
size: many
V: TRBV2
CDR3: CASSPQGLQETQYF
DNA: TGTGCCAGCAGTCCACAGGGTCTCCAAGAGACCCAGTACTTC

J: TRBJ1-1
D: NA
size: few
V: TRBV2
CDR3: CASSEGRGNTEAFF
DNA: TGTGCCAGCAGCGAAGGGAGGGGGAACACTGAAGCTTTCTTT

J: TRBJ2-7
D: TRBD1
size: many
V: TRBV15
CDR3: CATSRASQGAHEQYF
DNA: TGTGCCACCAGCAGAGCTAGCCAGGGGGCCCACGAGCAGTACTTC

J: TRBJ2-2
D: TRBD2
size: many
V: TRBV27
CDR3: CASSDGLAGYTGELFF
DNA: TGTGCCAGCAGTGATGGACTAGCGGGATACACCGGGGAGCTGTTTTTT

J: TRBJ1-2
D: NA
size: few
V: TRBV10-3
CDR3: CAISERGREDGYTF
DNA: TGTGCCATCAGTGAAAGAGGCAGGGAAGATGGCTACACCTTC

J: TRBJ2-3
D: TRBD1
size: NA
V: TRBV25-1
CDR3: CASSWDIQGADTQYF
DNA: TGTGCCAGCAGTTGGGACATTCAGGGGGCAGATACGCAGTATTTT

J: TRBJ2-5
D: TRBD1
size: many
V: TRBV29-1
CDR3: CSAGTAKQETQYF
DNA: TGCAGCGCCGGGACAGCCAAACAAGAGACCCAGTACTTC

J: TRBJ2-7
D: TRBD2
size: many
V: TRBV7-2
CDR3: CASSQRSSGRAVSYEQYF
DNA: TGTGCCAGCAGCCAGAGGTCTAGCGGGAGGGCCGTATCCTACGAGCAGTACTTC

J: TRBJ1-4
D: NA
size: many
V: TRBV2
CDR3: CASNLEGLANEKLFF
DNA: TGTGCCAGCAACCTCGAGGGTTTGGCTAATGAAAAACTGTTTTTT

J: TRBJ2-2
D: TRBD1
size: few
V: TRBV9
CDR3: CASSVRGPGTGELFF
DNA: TGTGCCAGCAGCGTAAGGGGGCCGGGTACCGGGGAGCTGTTTTTT

J: TRBJ1-2
D: TRBD1
size: NA
V: TRBV7-9
CDR3: CASSGVTGSYGYTF
DNA: TGTGCCAGCAGCGGGGTGACAGGGAGCTATGGCTACACCTTC

J: TRBJ1-1
D: NA
size: many
V: TRBV5-1
CDR3: CASSLGGGDTEAFF
DNA: TGCGCCAGCAGCTTGGGTGGAGGGGACACTGAAGCTTTCTTT

J: TRBJ2-7
D: NA
size: many
V: TRBV28
CDR3: CASSFQVGAYEQYF
DNA: TGTGCCAGCAGTTTTCAAGTCGGGGCGTACGAGCAGTACTTC

J: TRBJ2-5
D: NA
size: NA
V: TRBV10-3
CDR3: CAISDGQRGLDETQYF
DNA: TGTGCCATCAGTGACGGTCAGAGGGGTCTCGATGAGACCCAGTACTTC

J: TRBJ2-4
D: NA
size: many
V: TRBV28
CDR3: CASSLHGGGGAQLNIQYF
DNA: TGTGCCAGCAGTTTACACGGGGGCGGCGGGGCCCAGTTGAACATTCAGTACTTC

J: TRBJ2-3
D: TRBD1
size: NA
V: TRBV24-1
CDR3: CATSDFIGTGARTDTQYF
DNA: TGTGCCACCAGTGATTTCATAGGGACAGGGGCGAGAACAGATACGCAGTATTTT

J: TRBJ2-5
D: NA
size: NA
V: TRBV5-1
CDR3: CASSFSQQETQYF
DNA: TGCGCCAGTAGCTTCAGTCAGCAAGAGACCCAGTACTTC